This T cell receptor (beta chain) was recovered during a study of blood T cell repertoires in COVID-19. Background on the study: Whether acute or convalescent, the COVID-19 samples came from the United States, Italy and Spain. T cells, B-cell-depleted T cells, or PBMCs provided the cDNA or gDNA that served as material.

In its sample, this clone was seen a few times. Profiled with immunoSEQ multiplex PCR; TCRdb holds only in-frame clones, not every one. The table shows 130,000 or so clones, with around 83% occurring only once. The V end was cut by 7 bases, the J end by 9 bases, with 16 bases between. Germline CDR1 is SNHLY and CDR2 is FYNNEI. The CDR3 runs to 12 residues. The sequence derives from an elderly man with active or convalescent COVID-19. Sequenced material: peripheral blood. The rearrangement joins TRBV2 to TRBJ2-7; possibly TRBD1 for D (5 bases). CDR3 sequence: CASKSASQGQYF. Here the CDR3 DNA reads TGTGCCAGCAAGTCGGCCTCCCAGGGGCAGTACTTC.